This T cell receptor beta chain originates from a study of cytomegalovirus exposure and HLA in healthy donors. General observations from the study: The majority of TCR sequences were rare, yet some public TCRs appeared in many donors. Later on, a genetic analysis was performed. It linked a missense variant in DCLRE1C with V- and J-gene trimming of TCR beta. It was reported that the classifier diagnosed cytomegalovirus status with high specificity and sensitivity in both the original and validation cohorts.

To note about this clone: Its matching antigen is unknown.

PCR primers comprised 60 Vbeta and 13 Jbeta primers. Sequencing was performed with immunoSEQ multiplex PCR; in TCRdb, only in-frame clones are kept and a portion is missing. The sample lists around 140,000 clones; roughly 80% were seen once. Participants comprised healthy donors of bone marrow. The sample comprised PBMCs. This clonotype was obtained from a middle-aged man in good health and CMV-seronegative.

The DNA of the CDR3 is TGTGCCAGCAGGGAATGGGGGGGCATTCAGTACTTC. Protein: CASREWGGIQYF. The J gene is TRBJ2-4, the V gene TRBV2; TRBD2 matches at 7 bases. The germline gives CDR1 SNHLY, CDR2 FYNNEI. The CDR3 loop spans 12 amino acids. V gave up 6 bases and J gave up 9 bases; unmatched junction bases: 5.